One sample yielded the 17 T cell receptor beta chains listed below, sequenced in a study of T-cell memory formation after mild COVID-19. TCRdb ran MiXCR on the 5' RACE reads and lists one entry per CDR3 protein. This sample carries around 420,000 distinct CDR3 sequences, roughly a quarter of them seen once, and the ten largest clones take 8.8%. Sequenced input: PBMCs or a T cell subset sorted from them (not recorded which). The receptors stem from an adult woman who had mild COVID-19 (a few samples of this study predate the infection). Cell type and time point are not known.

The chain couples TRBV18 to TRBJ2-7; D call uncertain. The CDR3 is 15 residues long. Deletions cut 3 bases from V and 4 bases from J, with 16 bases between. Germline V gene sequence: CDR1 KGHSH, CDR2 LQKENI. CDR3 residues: CASSPTLTGRYEQYF. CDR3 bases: TGTGCCAGCTCACCCACCCTGACGGGCAGGTACGAGCAGTACTTC.

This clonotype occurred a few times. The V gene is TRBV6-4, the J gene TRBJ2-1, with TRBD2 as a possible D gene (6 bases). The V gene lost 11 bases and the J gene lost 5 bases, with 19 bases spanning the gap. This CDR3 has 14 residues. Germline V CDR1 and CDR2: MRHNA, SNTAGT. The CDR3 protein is CAAGTGTPDNEQFF. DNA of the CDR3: TGTGCCGCTGGAACCGGGACTCCCGACAATGAGCAGTTCTTC.

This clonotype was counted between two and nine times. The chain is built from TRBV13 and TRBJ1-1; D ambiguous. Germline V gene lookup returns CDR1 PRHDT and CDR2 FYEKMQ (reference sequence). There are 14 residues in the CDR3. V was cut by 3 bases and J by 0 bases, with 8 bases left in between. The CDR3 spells CASSFTNMNTEAFF. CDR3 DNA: TGTGCCAGCAGCTTTACAAACATGAACACTGAAGCTTTCTTT.

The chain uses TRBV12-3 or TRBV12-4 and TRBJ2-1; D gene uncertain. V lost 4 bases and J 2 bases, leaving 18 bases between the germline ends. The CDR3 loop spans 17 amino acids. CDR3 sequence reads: CASSYIPADPAYNEQFF. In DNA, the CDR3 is TGTGCCAGCAGTTACATCCCAGCCGACCCGGCCTACAATGAGCAGTTCTTC.

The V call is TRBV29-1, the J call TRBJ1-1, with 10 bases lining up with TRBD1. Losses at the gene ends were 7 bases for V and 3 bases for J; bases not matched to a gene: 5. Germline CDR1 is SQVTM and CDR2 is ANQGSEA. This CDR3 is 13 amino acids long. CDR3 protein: CSGTGTGDTEAFF. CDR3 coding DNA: TGCAGCGGGACCGGGACAGGGGACACTGAAGCTTTCTTT.

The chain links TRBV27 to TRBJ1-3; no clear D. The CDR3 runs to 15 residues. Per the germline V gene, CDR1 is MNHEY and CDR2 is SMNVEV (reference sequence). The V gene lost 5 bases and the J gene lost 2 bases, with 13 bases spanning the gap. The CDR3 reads CASSPYLGTGNTIYF. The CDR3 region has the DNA TGTGCCAGCAGTCCATACCTGGGGACTGGAAACACCATATATTTT.

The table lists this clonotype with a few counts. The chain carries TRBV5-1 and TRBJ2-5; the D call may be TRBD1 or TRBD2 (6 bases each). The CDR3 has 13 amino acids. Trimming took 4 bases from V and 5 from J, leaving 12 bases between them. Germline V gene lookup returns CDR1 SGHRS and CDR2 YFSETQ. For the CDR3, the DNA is TGCGCCAGCAGCGAGGGGGGAGAGGAGACCCAGTACTTC. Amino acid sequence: CASSEGGEETQYF.

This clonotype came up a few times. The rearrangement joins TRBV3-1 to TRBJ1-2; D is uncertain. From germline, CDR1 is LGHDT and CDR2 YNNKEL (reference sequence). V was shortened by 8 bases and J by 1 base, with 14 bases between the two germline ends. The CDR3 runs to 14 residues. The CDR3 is CASASPGFNYGYTF. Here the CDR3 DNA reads TGTGCCAGCGCTTCGCCGGGCTTTAACTATGGCTACACCTTC.

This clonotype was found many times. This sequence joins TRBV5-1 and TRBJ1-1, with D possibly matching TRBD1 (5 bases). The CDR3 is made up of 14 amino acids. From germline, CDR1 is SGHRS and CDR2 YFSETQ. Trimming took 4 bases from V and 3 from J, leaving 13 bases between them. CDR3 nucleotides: TGCGCCAGCAGCGGGGCAGGGTCGGACACTGAAGCTTTCTTT. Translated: CASSGAGSDTEAFF.

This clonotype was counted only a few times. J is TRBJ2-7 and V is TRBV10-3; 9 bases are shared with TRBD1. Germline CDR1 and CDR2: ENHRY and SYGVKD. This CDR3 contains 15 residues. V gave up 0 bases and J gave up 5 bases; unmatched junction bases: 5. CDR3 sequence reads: CAISESGTGSNEQYF. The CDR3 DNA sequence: TGTGCCATCAGTGAGTCCGGGACAGGGAGTAACGAGCAGTACTTC.

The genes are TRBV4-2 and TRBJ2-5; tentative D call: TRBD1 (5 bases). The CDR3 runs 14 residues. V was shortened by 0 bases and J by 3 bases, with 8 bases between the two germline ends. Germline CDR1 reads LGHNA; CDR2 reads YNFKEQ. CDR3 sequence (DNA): TGTGCCAGCAGCCAAGAACAGGTGGAAGAGACCCAGTACTTC. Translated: CASSQEQVEETQYF.

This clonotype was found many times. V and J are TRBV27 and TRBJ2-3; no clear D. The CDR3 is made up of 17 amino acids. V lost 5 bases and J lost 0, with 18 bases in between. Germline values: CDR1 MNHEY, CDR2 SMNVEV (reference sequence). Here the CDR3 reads CASSRSPRVWSTDTQYF. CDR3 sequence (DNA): TGTGCCAGCAGTCGCAGCCCCCGGGTCTGGAGCACAGATACGCAGTATTTT.

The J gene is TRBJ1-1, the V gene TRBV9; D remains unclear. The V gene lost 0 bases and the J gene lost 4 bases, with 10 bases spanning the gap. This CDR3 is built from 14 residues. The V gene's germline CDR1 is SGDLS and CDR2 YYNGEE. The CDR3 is CASSVDEGSTEAFF. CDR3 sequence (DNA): TGTGCCAGCAGCGTAGATGAAGGGAGCACTGAAGCTTTCTTT. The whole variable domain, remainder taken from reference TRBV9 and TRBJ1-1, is DSGVTQTPKHLITATGQRVTLRCSPRSGDLSVYWYQQSLDQGLQFLIQYYNGEERAKGNILERFSAQQFPDLHSELNLSSLELGDSALYFCASSVDEGSTEAFFGQGTRLTVV.

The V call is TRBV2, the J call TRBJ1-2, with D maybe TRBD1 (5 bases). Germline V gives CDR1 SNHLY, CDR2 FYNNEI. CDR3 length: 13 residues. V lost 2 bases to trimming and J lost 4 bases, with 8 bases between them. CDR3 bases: TGTGCCAGCAGTGAACGGGGCCTCTATGGCTACACCTTC. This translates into CASSERGLYGYTF.

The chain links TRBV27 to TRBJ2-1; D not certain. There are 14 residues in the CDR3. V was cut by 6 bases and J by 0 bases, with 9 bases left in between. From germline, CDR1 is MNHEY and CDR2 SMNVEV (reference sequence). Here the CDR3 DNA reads TGTGCCAGCAGAGAACTGAGCTCCTACAATGAGCAGTTCTTC. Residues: CASRELSSYNEQFF.

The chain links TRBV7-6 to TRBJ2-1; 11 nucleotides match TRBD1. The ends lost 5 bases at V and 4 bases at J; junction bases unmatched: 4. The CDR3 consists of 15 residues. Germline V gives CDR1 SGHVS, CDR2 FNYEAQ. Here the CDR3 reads CASSGRDRGYNEQFF. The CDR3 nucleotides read TGTGCCAGCAGCGGCCGGGACAGGGGGTACAATGAGCAGTTCTTC.

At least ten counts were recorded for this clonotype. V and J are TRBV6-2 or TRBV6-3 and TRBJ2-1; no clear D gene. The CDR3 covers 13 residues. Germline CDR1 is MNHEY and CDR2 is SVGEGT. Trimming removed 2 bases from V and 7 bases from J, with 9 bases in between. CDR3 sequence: CASSYLSWNEQFF. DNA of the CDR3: TGTGCCAGCAGTTACCTGTCCTGGAATGAGCAGTTCTTC.